Listed below are T cell receptor beta chains from one sample, sequenced in a study of T cells after yellow fever vaccination. TCRdb reanalysed the 5' RACE reads using MiXCR and keeps one entry per CDR3 protein. The sample holds 250,000 to 300,000 distinct CDR3 sequences, 10% to 15% seen once. Here the sequenced sample was CD4+ T cells sorted from PBMCs, taken 45 days after the yellow fever booster vaccination. These receptors came from a man aged 30 to 39 who received the YFV17D yellow fever vaccine. Each CDR3 is given with its conserved first and last residue. A row's size may be missing; if present it is once, few, many or a size class.

clone_size	j_call	v_call	cdr3_aa
-	TRBJ2-7	TRBV11-2	CASRQIAGARYYEQYF
-	TRBJ2-1	TRBV7-2	CASSLGGLALDEQFF
many	TRBJ2-3	TRBV29-1	CSVTAQDTQYF
-	TRBJ1-1	TRBV19	CASRPQGANTEAFF
few	TRBJ2-2	TRBV12-3/TRBV12-4	CASSLWDIYTGELFF
few	TRBJ2-7	TRBV20-1	CSAMGQGYEQYF
few	TRBJ2-5	TRBV20-1	CSAVRQQETQYF
-	TRBJ2-3	TRBV3-1	CASSQDYGRTTDTQYF
-	TRBJ2-5	TRBV25-1	CASRKWETQYF
few	TRBJ2-3	TRBV20-1	CSAREYRGHVDTQYF
few	TRBJ1-4	TRBV12-3/TRBV12-4	CASSKTATNEKLFF